Shown below are 16 T cell receptor beta chains from a single sample sequenced in a study of cytotoxic CD8 clonotypes in ibrutinib-treated CLL. Assay used: immunoSEQ multiplex PCR; TCRdb lists only in-frame clones, some missing. The sample has roughly 150,000 clones; about 88% are singletons. Material: PBMCs, obtained at disease progression, from a patient treated with ibrutinib. All receptors come from a human donor with chronic lymphocytic leukemia.

The V and J genes are TRBV19 and TRBJ2-7; D possibly corresponds to TRBD1 (6 bases). This CDR3 has 16 amino acids. Germline CDR1 reads LNHDA; CDR2 reads SQIVND (reference sequence). V was clipped by 5 bases and J by 4 bases, with 21 bases between them. The CDR3 DNA sequence: TGTGCCAGTAGTGGAGCAACAGGGTCGGTAGAGTACGAGCAGTACTTC. Translation gives CASSGATGSVEYEQYF.

The chain joins TRBV10-1 to TRBJ2-7, with 10 bases aligning to TRBD2. The CDR3 is made up of 13 amino acids. Germline CDR1 WNHNN, CDR2 SYGVQD (reference sequence). Trimming at V came to 5 bases and at J to 6 bases, leaving 4 bases not matched to a gene. CDR3 sequence: CASSPTSGIEQYF. The DNA for the CDR3 is TGCGCCAGCAGTCCCACTAGCGGGATCGAGCAGTACTTC.

The chain combines TRBV6-5 with TRBJ2-5; TRBD2 agrees at 10 bases. J gave up 4 bases and V 5 bases, and 7 bases lay outside the gene matches. The CDR3 sequence is 15 residues long. Germline assignment: CDR1 MNHEY and CDR2 SVGAGI. The CDR3: CASSTSSGRAETQYF. The CDR3 DNA follows: TGTGCCAGCAGTACGTCCAGCGGGAGGGCAGAGACCCAGTACTTC.

The sample holds a few counts of this clone. The sample contains more than one DNA sequence encoding this CDR3. The chain recombines TRBV11-2 with TRBJ1-1; weak D call: TRBD1 (5 bases). Deletions cut 0 bases from V and 3 bases from J, with 11 bases between. The CDR3 runs 15 residues. Germline CDR1 SGHAT, CDR2 FQNNGV. CDR3 protein: CASSLEPGLDTEAFF. The CDR3 region has the DNA TGTGCCAGCAGCTTAGAACCGGGACTTGACACTGAAGCTTTCTTT.

This clone has just a few counts. V and J are TRBV10-3 and TRBJ2-1, with 13 bases lining up with TRBD2. V lost 5 bases, J lost 0 bases, and 10 bases stayed unmatched. The CDR3 covers 19 residues. Per the germline V gene, CDR1 is ENHRY and CDR2 is SYGVKD. The CDR3 is CAISTGTSGTKGSYNEQFF. Written as DNA, the CDR3 is TGTGCCATCAGTACCGGGACTAGCGGGACAAAAGGCTCCTACAATGAGCAGTTCTTC.

This chain connects TRBV5-1 to TRBJ2-7; D is perhaps TRBD2 (6 bases). V shed 4 bases and J shed 5 bases, with 22 bases lying between them. Germline CDR1 and CDR2: SGHRS and YFSETQ. The CDR3 consists of 16 residues. CDR3 residues: CASSLRVVGGSDEQYF. The CDR3 DNA follows: TGCGCCAGCAGCCTACGGGTCGTTGGGGGGTCGGACGAGCAGTACTTC.

V and J are TRBV25-1 and TRBJ1-3; the D is unclear. V lost 3 bases to trimming and J lost 2 bases, with 5 bases between them. The CDR3 totals 13 residues. CDR1 MGHDK and CDR2 SYGVNS come from the germline V gene. Here the CDR3 reads CASSESAGNTIYF. In DNA form, the CDR3 reads TGTGCCAGCAGTGAGTCAGCTGGAAACACCATATATTTT.

J is TRBJ2-7 and V is TRBV4-2; no firm D call. This CDR3 contains 12 residues. CDR1 is LGHNA and CDR2 is YNFKEQ in the germline V gene. The germline V and J ends were trimmed by 0 bases and 12 bases, with 12 bases remaining between them. This chain's CDR3 is CASSQDGRFLYF. CDR3 DNA: TGTGCCAGCAGCCAAGATGGGCGTTTTCTGTACTTC.

The chain carries TRBV27 and TRBJ2-3, with TRBD1 identical over 8 bases. The CDR3 has 14 residues. V gave up 3 bases and J gave up 3 bases; unmatched junction bases: 2. From germline, CDR1 is MNHEY and CDR2 SMNVEV (reference sequence). The CDR3 DNA follows: TGTGCCAGCAGTTTTGGGACAGGTACAGATACGCAGTATTTT. Its protein is CASSFGTGTDTQYF.

This chain connects TRBV19 to TRBJ1-5; 8 bases are shared with TRBD1. This CDR3 comprises 19 residues. The germline CDR1 and CDR2 sequences are LNHDA and SQIVND (reference sequence). Losses at the gene ends were 5 bases for V and 2 bases for J; bases not matched to a gene: 17. CDR3 amino acids: CASSSQSFPDREGNQPQHF. The CDR3 DNA reads as TGTGCCAGTAGTTCACAGAGCTTTCCGGACAGGGAGGGCAATCAGCCCCAGCATTTT.

The CDR3 reads CASSELAGSYEQYF. DNA of the CDR3: TGTGCCAGCAGTGAACTAGCGGGAAGCTACGAGCAGTACTTC. The genes are TRBV2 and TRBJ2-7, with 9 positions matching TRBD2. The CDR3 extends over 14 amino acids. The germline CDR1 and CDR2 sequences are SNHLY and FYNNEI. The trim removed 2 bases at V and 3 bases at J, leaving 2 bases unmatched.

This chain joins TRBV7-9 and TRBJ1-1; D unresolved. Trimming removed 1 base from V and 1 base from J, with 4 bases in between. From germline, CDR1 is SEHNR and CDR2 FQNEAQ (reference sequence). CDR3 size: 13 residues. The CDR3 sequence is CASSLERNTEAFF. The CDR3 DNA follows: TGTGCCAGCAGCTTAGAACGGAACACTGAAGCTTTCTTT.

This clone showed up just a few times. V gene TRBV2 combines with J gene TRBJ1-5; 9 bases are a match to TRBD1. CDR3 length: 15 amino acids. J gave up 5 bases and V 6 bases, and 8 bases lay outside the gene matches. Germline V CDR1 and CDR2: SNHLY, FYNNEI. The CDR3 protein is CASSDNRGPDQPQHF. The DNA of the CDR3 is TGTGCCAGCAGCGATAACAGGGGGCCGGATCAGCCCCAGCATTTT.

The chain couples TRBV20-1 to TRBJ2-1; D could derive from TRBD1 or TRBD2 (5 bases each). Germline assignment: CDR1 DFQATT and CDR2 SNEGSKA (reference sequence). V lost 7 bases, J lost 9 bases, and 13 bases lay in between. This CDR3 comprises 11 residues. The CDR3 coding sequence is TGCAGTGGGGACCGCCGTGGTGAGCAGTTCTTC. Amino acids: CSGDRRGEQFF.

The chain recombines TRBV29-1 with TRBJ2-3, with 14 bases aligning to TRBD2. V dropped 4 bases and J dropped 4; count of bases not matched to a gene: 13. Germline V gene sequence: CDR1 SQVTM, CDR2 ANQGSEA. CDR3 length equals 18 residues. The CDR3 nucleotides are TGCAGCGTTGTTCGGTTGACTAGCGGGAGGGCCTGGGCAGATACGCAGTATTTT. Amino acids: CSVVRLTSGRAWADTQYF.

This clone has more than one count but fewer than ten. This chain uses TRBV12-5 with TRBJ2-7; TRBD2 matches at 10 bases. This CDR3 contains 14 residues. V lost 6 bases and J lost 3; bases outside the gene matches: 5. Per germline, CDR1 LGHNT and CDR2 FRNRAP. CDR3 residues: CASGLAGVFYEQYF. The CDR3 DNA is TGTGCTAGTGGGCTAGCGGGAGTTTTCTACGAGCAGTACTTC.